This passage covers 21 T cell receptor beta chains from one sample sequenced in a study of T cell responses to AZD1222 COVID-19 vaccine. The table came from immunoSEQ multiplex PCR; TCRdb's copy has only in-frame clones and leaves some out. The sample contains about 180,000 clones, 85% to 95% of which appear only once. The sequencing used peripheral blood, collected 28 days after the second dose of the MenACWY control vaccine. The receptors shown here come from an adult who received the MenACWY meningococcal vaccine as a control.

The chain recombines TRBV6-1 with TRBJ1-4; D not certain. The CDR3 sequence is 14 residues long. V lost 0 bases and J lost 8, with 10 bases in between. Germline V gives CDR1 MNHNS, CDR2 SASEGT. The CDR3 here is CASSEASGWEKLFF. Written as DNA, the CDR3 is TGTGCCAGCAGTGAAGCCAGCGGCTGGGAAAAACTGTTTTTT.

This clone was recorded only once. The gene calls are TRBV9 and TRBJ1-2, with a weak D call TRBD1 (5 bases). The CDR3 runs 12 residues. V dropped 3 bases and J dropped 4 bases, with 7 bases sitting between them. Per germline, CDR1 SGDLS and CDR2 YYNGEE. The chain's CDR3 is CASSADTYGYTF. DNA for the CDR3: TGTGCCAGCAGCGCGGACACCTATGGCTACACCTTC. Supplemented by reference TRBV9 and TRBJ1-2, the full variable domain reads DSGVTQTPKHLITATGQRVTLRCSPRSGDLSVYWYQQSLDQGLQFLIQYYNGEERAKGNILERFSAQQFPDLHSELNLSSLELGDSALYFCASSADTYGYTFGSGTRLTVV.

The chain combines TRBV29-1 with TRBJ1-3; a weak D match, TRBD1 (5 bases). The length of the CDR3 is 13 residues. V lost 6 bases and J 0 bases, leaving 9 bases between the germline ends. Germline CDR1 reads SQVTM; CDR2 reads ANQGSEA. The CDR3 protein is CSVRGGSGNTIYF. The CDR3 nucleotides read TGCAGCGTGAGGGGCGGCTCTGGAAACACCATATATTTT.

The CDR3 protein is CASSELPLAGGRDTQYF. The CDR3 DNA is TGTGCCAGCAGTGAATTACCCTTAGCGGGGGGGCGAGATACGCAGTATTTT. This rearrangement joins TRBV6-1 to TRBJ2-3; 11 nucleotides align to TRBD2. The length of the CDR3 is 17 residues. CDR1 is MNHNS and CDR2 is SASEGT in the germline V gene. V lost 2 bases to trimming and J lost 5 bases; unmatched junction nucleotides: 9.

This rearrangement joins TRBV10-3 to TRBJ1-2; no clear D. Germline CDR1 ENHRY, CDR2 SYGVKD. V shed 0 bases and J shed 9 bases, with 14 bases lying between them. The CDR3 has 14 amino acids. The chain's CDR3 is CAISESGGSRSYTF. The CDR3 nucleotides are TGTGCCATCAGTGAGTCAGGAGGGTCAAGAAGCTACACCTTC.

The chain recombines TRBV19 with TRBJ1-2, with D perhaps matching TRBD1 (5 bases). Trimming stripped 4 bases from V and 8 bases from J, with 14 bases between. The CDR3 is 13 residues long. Germline loops: CDR1 LNHDA, CDR2 SQIVND (reference sequence). The CDR3 DNA is TGTGCCAGTAGTAGCCGGGACGTTGGGGGCTACACCTTC. It encodes CASSSRDVGGYTF.

V is TRBV19 and J is TRBJ1-2; D gene unclear. The CDR3 contains 14 residues. Germline CDR1 reads LNHDA; CDR2 reads SQIVND (reference sequence). Between the trimmed V and J ends, which lost 9 bases and 3 bases, there was a span of 17 bases. Written as DNA, the CDR3 is TGTGCCAGCCGCCGTCCCCCGGGTGACTATGGCTACACCTTC. Amino acids: CASRRPPGDYGYTF.

The genes are TRBV7-2 and TRBJ2-2; D gene unclear. Trimming pared 1 base from V and 4 bases from J, leaving 7 bases between. CDR3 length equals 14 residues. Germline lookup yields CDR1 SGHTA and CDR2 FQGNSA. The CDR3 region has the DNA TGTGCCAGCAGCTTAGGACGTTCCACCGGGGAGCTGTTTTTT. Translating gives CASSLGRSTGELFF.

The rearrangement joins TRBV5-5 to TRBJ2-5, with TRBD2 matching 11 bases. The ends lost 2 bases at V and 3 bases at J; junction bases unmatched: 3. Germline assignment: CDR1 SGHKS and CDR2 YYEKEE (reference sequence). The CDR3 runs 15 residues. The CDR3: CASSFGTSGKETQYF. The DNA for the CDR3 is TGTGCCAGCAGCTTCGGGACTAGCGGTAAAGAGACCCAGTACTTC.

This chain joins TRBV2 and TRBJ1-1; D is undetermined. The germline V and J ends were trimmed by 2 bases and 8 bases, with 15 bases remaining between them. This CDR3 comprises 14 residues. The germline V gene encodes CDR1 SNHLY and CDR2 FYNNEI. The CDR3 DNA follows: TGTGCCAGCAGTGAAAGACCGACGATCTACGAAGCTTTCTTT. Amino acids: CASSERPTIYEAFF.

The CDR3 spells CASSGTGGRQPQHF. The CDR3 nucleotides are TGTGCCAGTAGTGGAACAGGGGGCAGGCAGCCCCAGCATTTT. The V gene is TRBV19, the J gene TRBJ1-5, with TRBD1 identical over 9 bases. J was trimmed by 7 bases and V by 5 bases; bases with no gene match: 6. Looked up from germline, CDR1 is LNHDA and CDR2 is SQIVND (reference sequence). The CDR3 sequence is 14 residues long.

The CDR3 protein is CASGLESGQRLFF. Here the CDR3 DNA reads TGTGCTAGTGGTTTGGAATCGGGACAAAGGCTGTTTTTT. The V call is TRBV12-5, the J call TRBJ2-2; maybe TRBD1 (6 bases). Trimming left V 1 base short and J 13 bases short, with 13 bases between. This CDR3 has 13 amino acids. Germline CDR1 reads LGHNT; CDR2 reads FRNRAP.

The gene calls are TRBV28 and TRBJ1-5; D uncertain. Trimming cost V 3 bases and J 7 bases, with 25 bases left between them. The CDR3 is 18 residues long. The germline CDR1 and CDR2 sequences are MDHEN and SYDVKM. CDR3 region: CASSFNSGNRFGGQPQHF. The CDR3 nucleotides are TGTGCCAGCAGTTTTAACTCCGGAAATCGATTCGGAGGACAGCCCCAGCATTTT.

This clone was seen a single time. The chain carries TRBV9 and TRBJ2-2, with TRBD1 matching over 9 bases. Germline CDR1 reads SGDLS; CDR2 reads YYNGEE. The V segment lost 0 bases and the J segment 3 bases; nucleotides outside the gene matches: 3. This CDR3 region has 16 residues. CDR3 coding DNA: TGTGCCAGCAGCGTAGCGGGACAGGGTTACACCGGGGAGCTGTTTTTT. Amino acids: CASSVAGQGYTGELFF. The full variable domain, rest sourced from reference TRBV9 and TRBJ2-2, is DSGVTQTPKHLITATGQRVTLRCSPRSGDLSVYWYQQSLDQGLQFLIQYYNGEERAKGNILERFSAQQFPDLHSELNLSSLELGDSALYFCASSVAGQGYTGELFFGEGSRLTVL.

This clone has just a few counts. The chain uses TRBV30 and TRBJ1-4; D is uncertain. The ends were cut back, 1 base at V and 8 bases at J, with 11 bases in the middle. The V gene's germline CDR1 is GTSNPN and CDR2 SVGIG (reference sequence). The CDR3 extends over 13 amino acids. CDR3: CAWSAGDVEKLFF. The CDR3 DNA follows: TGTGCCTGGAGTGCGGGAGATGTCGAAAAACTGTTTTTT. Variable domain in full (rest from reference TRBV30 and TRBJ1-4): SQTIHQWPATLVQPVGSPLSLECTVEGTSNPNLYWYRQAAGRGLQLLFYSVGIGQISSEVPQNLSASRPQDRQFILSSKKLLLSDSGFYLCAWSAGDVEKLFFGSGTQLSVL.

This chain uses TRBV3-1 (or the pseudogene TRBV3-2) with TRBJ1-2; D is ambiguous. The germline V gene encodes CDR1 LGHDT and CDR2 YNNKEL (reference sequence). This CDR3 has 11 amino acids. The ends were cut back, 1 base at V and 6 bases at J, with 3 bases in the middle. The CDR3 coding sequence is TGTGCCAGCAGCCAAGCCGATGGCTACACCTTC. Its protein is CASSQADGYTF.

The chain uses TRBV14 and TRBJ2-5, with D unclear. Germline V gives CDR1 SGHDN, CDR2 FVKESK. Trimming left V 2 bases short and J 4 bases short, with 11 bases between. The CDR3 is made up of 14 amino acids. The CDR3 bases are TGTGCCAGCAGCCAAAATCACGGAGCAGAGACCCAGTACTTC. Translating gives CASSQNHGAETQYF. Complete variable domain (other parts from reference TRBV14 and TRBJ2-5): EAGVTQFPSHSVIEKGQTVTLRCDPISGHDNLYWYRRVMGKEIKFLLHFVKESKQDESGMPNNRFLAERTGGTYSTLKVQPAELEDSGVYFCASSQNHGAETQYFGPGTRLLVL.

The chain uses TRBV12-3 or TRBV12-4 and TRBJ1-1, with D uncertain. The CDR3 spans 12 residues. Trimming stripped 3 bases from V and 2 bases from J, with 4 bases between. DNA of the CDR3: TGTGCCAGCAGTTTTTTCAACACTGAAGCTTTCTTT. Translation gives CASSFFNTEAFF.

The chain recombines TRBV7-6 with TRBJ2-5; D is uncertain. V was pared by 2 bases and J by 5 bases, with 18 bases between. Germline values: CDR1 SGHVS, CDR2 FNYEAQ. CDR3 size: 16 residues. The CDR3 here is CASSLTFTRTGETQYF. The DNA of the CDR3 is TGTGCCAGCAGCTTAACGTTTACTCGCACCGGGGAGACCCAGTACTTC.

The chain couples TRBV5-6 to TRBJ1-2, with D possibly TRBD1 on 5 matching bases. Germline CDR1 and CDR2: SGHDT and YYEEEE. V was pared by 4 bases and J by 6 bases, with 13 bases between. The CDR3 has 13 residues. The CDR3 protein is CASSGRAGDGYTF. CDR3 nucleotides: TGTGCCAGCAGCGGCAGGGCCGGCGATGGCTACACCTTC.

This clone has only one observation. The chain uses TRBV9 and TRBJ1-4; the D gene is possibly TRBD1 (6 bases). Looked up from germline, CDR1 is SGDLS and CDR2 is YYNGEE. The V and J ends lost 0 bases and 4 bases respectively, with 10 bases between them. CDR3 length: 15 amino acids. As DNA, the CDR3 is TGTGCCAGCAGCGTAGAGGGGGGCCGTAATGAAAAACTGTTTTTT. Translation gives CASSVEGGRNEKLFF.